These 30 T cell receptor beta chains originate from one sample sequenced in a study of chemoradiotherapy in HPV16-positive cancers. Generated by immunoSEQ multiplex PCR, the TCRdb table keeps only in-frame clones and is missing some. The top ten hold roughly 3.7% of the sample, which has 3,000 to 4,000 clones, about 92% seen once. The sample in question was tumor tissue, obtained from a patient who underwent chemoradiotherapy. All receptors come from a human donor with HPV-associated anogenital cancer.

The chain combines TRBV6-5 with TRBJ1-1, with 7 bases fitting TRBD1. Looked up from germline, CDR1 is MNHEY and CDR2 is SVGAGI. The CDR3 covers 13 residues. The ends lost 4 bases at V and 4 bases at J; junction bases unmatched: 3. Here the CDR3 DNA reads TGTGCCAGCAGTTTCAGGGGGAGCACTGAAGCTTTCTTT. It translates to CASSFRGSTEAFF.

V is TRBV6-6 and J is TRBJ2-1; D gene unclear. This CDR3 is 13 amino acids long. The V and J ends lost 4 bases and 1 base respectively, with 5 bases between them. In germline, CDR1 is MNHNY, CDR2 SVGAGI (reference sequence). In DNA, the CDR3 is TGTGCCAGCAGTTCCGGGTCCTACAATGAGCAGTTCTTC. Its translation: CASSSGSYNEQFF.

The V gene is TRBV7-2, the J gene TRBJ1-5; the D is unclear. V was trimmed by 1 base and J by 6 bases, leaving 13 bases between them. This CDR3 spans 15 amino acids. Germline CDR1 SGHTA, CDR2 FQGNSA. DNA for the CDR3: TGTGCCAGCAGCTTAGGGGTTTTTGAATTTCAGCCCCAGCATTTT. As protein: CASSLGVFEFQPQHF.

The CDR3 region is CASSPVYGSEQFF. The CDR3 bases are TGTGCCAGCAGCCCCGTTTACGGGAGTGAGCAGTTCTTC. J is TRBJ2-1 and V is TRBV6-6; weak D call: TRBD2 (6 bases). Trimming pared 6 bases from V and 9 bases from J, leaving 15 bases between. Per the germline V gene, CDR1 is MNHNY and CDR2 is SVGAGI (reference sequence). There are 13 residues in the CDR3.

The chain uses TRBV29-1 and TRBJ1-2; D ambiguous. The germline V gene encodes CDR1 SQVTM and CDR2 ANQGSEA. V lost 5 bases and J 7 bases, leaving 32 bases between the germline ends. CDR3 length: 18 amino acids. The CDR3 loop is CSVQNPKAAGFQFGGYTF. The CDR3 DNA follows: TGCAGCGTTCAAAACCCCAAAGCCGCGGGTTTTCAGTTTGGTGGCTACACCTTC. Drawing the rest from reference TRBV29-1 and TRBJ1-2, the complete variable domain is SAVISQKPSRDICQRGTSLTIQCQVDSQVTMMFWYRQQPGQSLTLIATANQGSEATYESGFVIDKFPISRPNLTFSTLTVSNMSPEDSSIYLCSVQNPKAAGFQFGGYTFGSGTRLTVV.

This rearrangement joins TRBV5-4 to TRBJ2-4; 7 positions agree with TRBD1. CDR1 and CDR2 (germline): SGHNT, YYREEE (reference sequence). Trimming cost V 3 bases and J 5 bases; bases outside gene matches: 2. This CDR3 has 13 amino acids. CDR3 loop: CASSSGTENIQYF. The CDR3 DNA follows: TGTGCCAGCAGCTCCGGGACAGAAAACATTCAGTACTTC.

The CDR3 nucleotides read TGTGCCAGCAGCCAAGAGGGGAGCGGGGGGCCCTACAATGAGCAGTTCTTC. It codes for CASSQEGSGGPYNEQFF. The chain joins TRBV4-2 to TRBJ2-1, with 9 nucleotides matching TRBD2. CDR1 and CDR2 (germline): LGHNA, YNFKEQ. Trimming took 0 bases from V and 2 from J; bases not matched to a gene: 5. The CDR3 extends over 17 amino acids.

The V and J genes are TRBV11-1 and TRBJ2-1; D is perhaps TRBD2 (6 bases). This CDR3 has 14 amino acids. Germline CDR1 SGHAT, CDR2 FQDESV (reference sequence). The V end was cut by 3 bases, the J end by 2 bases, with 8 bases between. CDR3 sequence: CASSFSGTYNEQFF. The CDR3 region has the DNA TGTGCCAGCAGCTTTAGCGGAACCTACAATGAGCAGTTCTTC.

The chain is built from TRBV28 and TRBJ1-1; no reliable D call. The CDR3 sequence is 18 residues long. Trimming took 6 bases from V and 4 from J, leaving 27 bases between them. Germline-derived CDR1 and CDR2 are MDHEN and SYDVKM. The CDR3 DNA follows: TGTGCCAGCAGCGAATCCGGGCCCCCCCTTAAAAAAGGCACTGAAGCTTTCTTT. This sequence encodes CASSESGPPLKKGTEAFF.

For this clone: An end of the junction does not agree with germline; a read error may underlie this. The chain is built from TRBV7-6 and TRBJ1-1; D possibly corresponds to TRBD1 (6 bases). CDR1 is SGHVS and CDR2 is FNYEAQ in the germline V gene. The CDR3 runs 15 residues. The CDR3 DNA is TGTGCCAGCAGCTTAGAAGGGGGAGTGGGCACTAAAGCTTTCTTT. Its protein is CASSLEGGVGTKAFF. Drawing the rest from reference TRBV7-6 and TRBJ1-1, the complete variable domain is GAGVSQSPRYKVTKRGQDVALRCDPISGHVSLYWYRQALGQGPEFLTYFNYEAQQDKSGLPNDRFSAERPEGSISTLTIQRTEQRDSAMYRCASSLEGGVGTKAFFGQGTRLTVV.

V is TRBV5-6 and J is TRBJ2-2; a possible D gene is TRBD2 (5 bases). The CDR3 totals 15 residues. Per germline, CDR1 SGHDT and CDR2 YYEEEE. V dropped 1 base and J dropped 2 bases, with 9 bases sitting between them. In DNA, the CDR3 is TGTGCCAGCAGCTTGTTCGGGAAAAACACCGGGGAGCTGTTTTTT. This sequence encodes CASSLFGKNTGELFF. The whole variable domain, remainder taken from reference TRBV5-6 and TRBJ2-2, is DAGVTQSPTHLIKTRGQQVTLRCSPKSGHDTVSWYQQALGQGPQFIFQYYEEEERQRGNFPDRFSGHQFPNYSSELNVNALLLGDSALYLCASSLFGKNTGELFFGEGSRLTVL.

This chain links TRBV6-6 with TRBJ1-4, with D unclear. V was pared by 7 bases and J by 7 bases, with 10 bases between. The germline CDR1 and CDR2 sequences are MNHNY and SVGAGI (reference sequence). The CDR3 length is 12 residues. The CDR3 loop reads CASKREGEKLFF. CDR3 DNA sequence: TGTGCCAGCAAGAGGGAAGGTGAAAAACTGTTTTTT.

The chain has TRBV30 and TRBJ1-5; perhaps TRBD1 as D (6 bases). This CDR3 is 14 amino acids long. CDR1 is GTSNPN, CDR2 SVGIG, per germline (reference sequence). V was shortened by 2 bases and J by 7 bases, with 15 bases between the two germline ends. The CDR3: CAWSLGGTLQPQHF. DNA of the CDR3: TGTGCCTGGAGTCTCGGGGGGACACTCCAGCCCCAGCATTTT. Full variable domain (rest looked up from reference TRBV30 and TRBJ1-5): SQTIHQWPATLVQPVGSPLSLECTVEGTSNPNLYWYRQAAGRGLQLLFYSVGIGQISSEVPQNLSASRPQDRQFILSSKKLLLSDSGFYLCAWSLGGTLQPQHFGDGTRLSIL.

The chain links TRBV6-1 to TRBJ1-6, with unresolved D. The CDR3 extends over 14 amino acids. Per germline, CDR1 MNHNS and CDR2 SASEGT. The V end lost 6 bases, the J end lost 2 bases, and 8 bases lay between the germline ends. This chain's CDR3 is CASRVSTYNSPLHF. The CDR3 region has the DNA TGTGCCAGCAGGGTATCGACCTATAATTCACCCCTCCACTTT.

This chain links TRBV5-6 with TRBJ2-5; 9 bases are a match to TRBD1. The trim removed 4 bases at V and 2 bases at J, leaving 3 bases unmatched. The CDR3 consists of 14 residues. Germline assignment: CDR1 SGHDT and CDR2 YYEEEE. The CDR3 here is CASSQGQGQETQYF. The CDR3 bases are TGTGCCAGCAGCCAAGGACAGGGGCAAGAGACCCAGTACTTC.

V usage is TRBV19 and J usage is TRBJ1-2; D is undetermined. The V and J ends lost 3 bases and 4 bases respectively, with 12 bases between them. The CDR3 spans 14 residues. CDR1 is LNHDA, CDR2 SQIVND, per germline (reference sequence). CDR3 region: CASSINRNPYGYTF. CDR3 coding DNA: TGTGCCAGTAGTATTAATAGAAATCCCTATGGCTACACCTTC.

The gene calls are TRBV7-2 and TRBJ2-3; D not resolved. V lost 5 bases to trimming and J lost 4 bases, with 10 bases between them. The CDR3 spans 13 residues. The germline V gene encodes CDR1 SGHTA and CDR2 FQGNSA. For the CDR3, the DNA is TGTGCCAGCAGCACAGACGTCTCAGATACGCAGTATTTT. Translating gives CASSTDVSDTQYF.

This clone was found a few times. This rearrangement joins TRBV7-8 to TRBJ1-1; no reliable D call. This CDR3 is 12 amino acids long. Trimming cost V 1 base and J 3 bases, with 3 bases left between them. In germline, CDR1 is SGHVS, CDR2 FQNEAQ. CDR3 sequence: CASSLDYTEAFF. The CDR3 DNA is TGTGCCAGCAGCTTAGACTACACTGAAGCTTTCTTT. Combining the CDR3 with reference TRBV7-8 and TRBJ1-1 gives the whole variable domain GAGVSQSPRYKVAKRGQDVALRCDPISGHVSLFWYQQALGQGPEFLTYFQNEAQLDKSGLPSDRFFAERPEGSVSTLKIQRTQQEDSAVYLCASSLDYTEAFFGQGTRLTVV.

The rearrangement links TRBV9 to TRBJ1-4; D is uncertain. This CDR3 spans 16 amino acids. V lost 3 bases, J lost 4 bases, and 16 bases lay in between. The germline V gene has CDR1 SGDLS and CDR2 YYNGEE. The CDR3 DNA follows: TGTGCCAGCAGCGCCGGGAGTCGGACGGGTAATGAAAAACTGTTTTTT. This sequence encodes CASSAGSRTGNEKLFF. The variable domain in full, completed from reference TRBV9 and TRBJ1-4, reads DSGVTQTPKHLITATGQRVTLRCSPRSGDLSVYWYQQSLDQGLQFLIQYYNGEERAKGNILERFSAQQFPDLHSELNLSSLELGDSALYFCASSAGSRTGNEKLFFGSGTQLSVL.

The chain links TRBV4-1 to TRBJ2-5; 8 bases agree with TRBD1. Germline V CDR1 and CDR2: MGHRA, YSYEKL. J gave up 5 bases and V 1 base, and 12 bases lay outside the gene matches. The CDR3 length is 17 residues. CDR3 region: CASSQGGLGRGRETQYF. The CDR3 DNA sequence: TGCGCCAGCAGCCAAGGCGGGTTGGGCAGGGGGCGGGAGACCCAGTACTTC.

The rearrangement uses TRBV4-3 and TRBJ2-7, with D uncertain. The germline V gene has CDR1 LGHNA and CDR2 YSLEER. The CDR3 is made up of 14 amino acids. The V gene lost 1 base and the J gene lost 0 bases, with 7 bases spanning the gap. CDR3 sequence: CASSQGASSYEQYF. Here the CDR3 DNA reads TGCGCCAGCAGCCAAGGTGCTAGCTCCTACGAGCAGTACTTC.

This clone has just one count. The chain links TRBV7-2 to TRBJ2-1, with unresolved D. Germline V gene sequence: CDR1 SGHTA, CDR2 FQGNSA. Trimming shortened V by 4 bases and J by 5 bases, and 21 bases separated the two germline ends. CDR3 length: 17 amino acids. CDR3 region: CASSSSSPTGADNEQFF. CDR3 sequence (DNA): TGTGCCAGCAGCTCAAGTAGCCCCACCGGAGCCGACAATGAGCAGTTCTTC.

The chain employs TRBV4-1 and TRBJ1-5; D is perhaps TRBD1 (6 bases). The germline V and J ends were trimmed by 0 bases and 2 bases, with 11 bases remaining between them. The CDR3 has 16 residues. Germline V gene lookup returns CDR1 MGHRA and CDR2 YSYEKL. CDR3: CASSQDPGDGNQPQHF. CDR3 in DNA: TGCGCCAGCAGCCAAGACCCAGGGGATGGCAATCAGCCCCAGCATTTT.

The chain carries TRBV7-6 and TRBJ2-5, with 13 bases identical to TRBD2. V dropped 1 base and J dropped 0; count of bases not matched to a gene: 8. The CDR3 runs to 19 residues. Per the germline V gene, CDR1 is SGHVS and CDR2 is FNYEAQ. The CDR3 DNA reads TGTGCCAGCAGCTTAGTGACTAGCGGGGGGTCGGGGTACCAAGAGACCCAGTACTTC. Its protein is CASSLVTSGGSGYQETQYF. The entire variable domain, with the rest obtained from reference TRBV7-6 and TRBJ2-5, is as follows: GAGVSQSPRYKVTKRGQDVALRCDPISGHVSLYWYRQALGQGPEFLTYFNYEAQQDKSGLPNDRFSAERPEGSISTLTIQRTEQRDSAMYRCASSLVTSGGSGYQETQYFGPGTRLLVL.

CDR3 nucleotide sequence: TGTGCCAGCAGCCCCCCAGCGGGGGGGGATGAGCAGTTCTTC. Protein: CASSPPAGGDEQFF. The rearrangement uses TRBV11-2 and TRBJ2-1, with 10 bases identical to TRBD2. This CDR3 is built from 14 residues. Germline V gene sequence: CDR1 SGHAT, CDR2 FQNNGV. With V trimmed by 5 bases and J by 8 bases, 6 bases remained unmatched.

CDR3 sequence (DNA): TGCGCCAGCAGCCAAGATCAGGGTTGGGATGGCTACACCTTC. Protein sequence: CASSQDQGWDGYTF. The rearrangement joins TRBV4-3 to TRBJ1-2; possibly TRBD1 for D (5 bases). V gave up 0 bases and J gave up 6 bases, with 11 bases separating them. The CDR3 covers 14 residues. Germline CDR1 and CDR2: LGHNA and YSLEER.

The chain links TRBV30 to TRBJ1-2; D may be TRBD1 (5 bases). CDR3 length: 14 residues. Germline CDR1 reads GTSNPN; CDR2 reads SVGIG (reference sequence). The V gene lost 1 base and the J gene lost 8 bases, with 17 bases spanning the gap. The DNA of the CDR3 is TGTGCCTGGAGTGACCGGGCCCCGGGACCGGGCTACACCTTC. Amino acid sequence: CAWSDRAPGPGYTF.

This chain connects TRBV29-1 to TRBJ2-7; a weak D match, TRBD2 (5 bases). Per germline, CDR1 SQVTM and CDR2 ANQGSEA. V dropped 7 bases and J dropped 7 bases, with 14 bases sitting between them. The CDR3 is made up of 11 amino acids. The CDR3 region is CSAITPGEQYF. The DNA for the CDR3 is TGCAGCGCCATAACCCCGGGGGAGCAGTACTTC.

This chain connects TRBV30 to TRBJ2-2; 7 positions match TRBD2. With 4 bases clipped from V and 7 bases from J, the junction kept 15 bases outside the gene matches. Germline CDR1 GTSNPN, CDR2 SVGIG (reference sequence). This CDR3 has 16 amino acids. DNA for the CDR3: TGTGCCTGGACCCCCTCGGGAGGACAAGATCACGGGGAGCTGTTTTTT. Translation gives CAWTPSGGQDHGELFF.

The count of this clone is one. The CDR3 DNA follows: TGTGCCAGCAGCGGACTCGCGGGTTCCTACAATGAGCAGTTCTTC. This codes for CASSGLAGSYNEQFF. This chain joins TRBV25-1 and TRBJ2-1; a possible D gene is TRBD2 (5 bases). The CDR3 extends over 15 amino acids. The ends were cut back, 6 bases at V and 1 base at J, with 13 bases in the middle. Germline CDR1 is MGHDK and CDR2 is SYGVNS.